The clone carrying this TCR beta chain has more than one count but fewer than ten. The target antigen is unknown. The data are from a study of shared clonotypes between healthy human individuals. Study conclusions and caveats: Generally, naive subsets (rather than memory subsets) showed larger estimated richness.

The germline V gene encodes CDR1 SGHRS and CDR2 YFSETQ. The ends lost 0 bases at V and 5 bases at J; junction bases unmatched: 16. This CDR3 region has 19 residues. The repertoire was sequenced with immunoSEQ multiplex PCR; TCRdb's copy has only in-frame clones and lacks some. The sample has about 1.1 million clones; around 82% are singletons. The source is a man younger than 35 in good health. Some clones in this sample may be carry-over from other donors' samples. Input material: memory CD4+ T cells from PBMCs. The subset: CD45RA-negative fraction. The J gene is TRBJ2-1, the V gene TRBV5-1; 8 bases fit TRBD2. CDR3 sequence (DNA): TGCGCCAGCAGCTTGGTGGGGCTAGCGGGTGCCCGAGGGGACAATGAGCAGTTCTTC. Translation: CASSLVGLAGARGDNEQFF.